Listed below are T cell receptor beta chains from one sample, sequenced in a study of blood T cell repertoires in COVID-19. The protocol was immunoSEQ multiplex PCR, while the TCRdb copy is restricted to in-frame clones and leaves out a portion. The sample yields 250,000 or so clones, about 84% seen once. Sequences were obtained from PBMCs or T cells enriched from blood (not recorded which). The source is a woman in her 50s who had recovered from COVID-19. Each CDR3 is given with its conserved first and last residue. A D gene is named only where the DNA matches it firmly. Rows give clone size only sometimes, using once, few, many, or a class for an expanded clone.

V,size,J,D,DNA,CDR3
TRBV28,.,TRBJ2-5,TRBD2,TGTGCCAGCAGATCGAGCGGGAGTTTTGAGACCCAGTACTTC,CASRSSGSFETQYF
TRBV7-9,.,TRBJ2-7,.,TGTGCCAGCAGCTTAGAGGCGGGCTACGAGCAGTACTTC,CASSLEAGYEQYF
TRBV6-1,.,TRBJ1-6,TRBD1,TGTGCCAGCAGTGGGGACAGGGGACCCCCTAATTCACCCCTCCACTTT,CASSGDRGPPNSPLHF
TRBV7-3,few,TRBJ2-7,.,TGTGCCAGCAGCCGTTCCGGGGGAGCCATTTACGAGCAGTACTTC,CASSRSGGAIYEQYF
TRBV20-1,.,TRBJ1-1,.,TGCAGTGCTTATGACATCACTGAAGCTTTCTTT,CSAYDITEAFF
TRBV27,.,TRBJ1-6,.,TGTGCCAGCAGTCGAAAGTTGACAGATACCTATAATTCACCCCTCCACTTT,CASSRKLTDTYNSPLHF
TRBV7-5,.,TRBJ2-2,.,TGTGCCAGAAGCTTAGGACAGACCGGGGAGCTGTTTTTT,CARSLGQTGELFF
TRBV27,.,TRBJ2-1,TRBD1,TGTGCCAGCAGTTCCGCCGACAGGGGGCGTCCTCGGTTCTTC,CASSSADRGRPRFF
TRBV4-2,.,TRBJ1-4,TRBD1,TGTGCCAGCAGCCAAGCCCCAGGGGGCTTTGAAAAACTGTTTTTT,CASSQAPGGFEKLFF
TRBV12-3/TRBV12-4,.,TRBJ1-1,.,TGTGCCAGCAGTTTAGGAGCGAACACTGAAGCTTTCTTT,CASSLGANTEAFF
TRBV7-8,.,TRBJ2-7,.,TGTGCCAGCAGCCTACAGGGTCACGAGCAGTACTTC,CASSLQGHEQYF
TRBV19,few,TRBJ1-2,TRBD1,TGTGCCAGTAGTATAGGATTGGGACAGTTCTATGGCTACACCTTC,CASSIGLGQFYGYTF
TRBV9,.,TRBJ2-7,TRBD2,TGTGCCAGCAGCGTAGGAGGGAGGGCCTCTCTTTACGAGCAGTACTTC,CASSVGGRASLYEQYF
TRBV3-1/TRBV3-2,.,TRBJ2-2,.,TGTGCCAGTTGTGAGACAGCGAACACCGGGGAGCTGTTTTTT,CASCETANTGELFF
TRBV3-1/TRBV3-2,.,TRBJ1-3,.,TGTGCCAGCAGCCCGCGTGGGCCTTCTGGAAACACCATATATTTT,CASSPRGPSGNTIYF
TRBV20-1,.,TRBJ2-1,.,TGCAGTGCTAGTGGCCCCGAGCCCTACAATGAGCAGTTCTTC,CSASGPEPYNEQFF
TRBV29-1,.,TRBJ1-2,.,TGCAGCGGATTAACAGGGAGAGGTGGCTACACCTTC,CSGLTGRGGYTF
TRBV6-5,few,TRBJ1-5,.,TGTGCCAGCAGACTAGGGATGGGGAGCAATCAGCCCCAGCATTTT,CASRLGMGSNQPQHF
TRBV20-1,.,TRBJ1-1,.,TGCAGTGCTAGTGGGGCGAACACTGAAGCTTTCTTT,CSASGANTEAFF
TRBV6-1,.,TRBJ2-7,TRBD2,TGTGCCAGCCGCGGGGGTAGCGGGCGGACCTACGAGCAGTACTTC,CASRGGSGRTYEQYF
TRBV27,.,TRBJ2-1,.,TGTGCCAGCAGGCTAGGCTACTACGCCACCTACAATGAGCAGTTCTTC,CASRLGYYATYNEQFF
TRBV19,once,TRBJ2-7,.,TGTGCCAGTAGTCCAAGGGGGTACGGAGCCTCCTACGAGCAGTACTTC,CASSPRGYGASYEQYF
TRBV2,.,TRBJ1-5,.,TGTGCCAGCAGTGAAGCAGGGGGAAAGGGTCAGCCCCAGCATTTT,CASSEAGGKGQPQHF
TRBV7-2,.,TRBJ1-2,TRBD1,TGTGCCAGCAGCTTCACCGGGACAGAAAACTATGGCTACACCTTC,CASSFTGTENYGYTF
TRBV5-8,.,TRBJ2-1,.,TGTGCCAGCAGCTTGGCTGGACAAACCTACAATGAGCAGTTCTTC,CASSLAGQTYNEQFF
TRBV4-3,.,TRBJ2-1,.,TGCGCCAGCAGCCGGAATGCGGGGTCCAGGGAGTTCTTC,CASSRNAGSREFF
TRBV5-1,.,TRBJ1-6,.,TGCGCCAGCAGCCCCTCATATTTAGTACAGAATTCACCCCTCCACTTT,CASSPSYLVQNSPLHF
TRBV2,.,TRBJ1-5,.,TGTGCCAGCAGGAGGGACGGGGGGAGCAATCAGCCCCAGCATTTT,CASRRDGGSNQPQHF
TRBV28,.,TRBJ2-2,TRBD2,TGTGCCAGCGGGGGGGGTGGCGCGAACACCGGGGAGCTGTTTTTT,CASGGGGANTGELFF
TRBV7-2,.,TRBJ2-7,TRBD2,TGTGCCAGCAGCTTGGGACTAGCGGGCCTCTACGAGCAGTACTTC,CASSLGLAGLYEQYF
TRBV5-1,.,TRBJ2-7,TRBD1,TGCGCCAGCAGCTTGGGATTTCAGGGGGACAGCAGGTTCTACGAGCAGTACTTC,CASSLGFQGDSRFYEQYF
TRBV7-3,few,TRBJ1-1,TRBD1,TGTGCCAGCAGCTCTCAGGGGGGGAACACTGAAGCTTTCTTT,CASSSQGGNTEAFF
TRBV5-1,once,TRBJ2-5,TRBD2,TGCGCCAGCAGCTTCCCGGGACTAGCGGGGCAAGAGACCCAGTACTTC,CASSFPGLAGQETQYF
TRBV6-5,.,TRBJ1-5,.,TGTGCCAGCCTGCCCAGGGGTTCGTCGAATCAGCCCCAGCATTTT,CASLPRGSSNQPQHF
TRBV5-8,.,TRBJ1-2,TRBD1,TGTGCCAGCAGCTTTGGGCCAGGGGGCCGGAAGGATGGCTACACCTTC,CASSFGPGGRKDGYTF
TRBV19,.,TRBJ1-2,TRBD1,TGTGCCAGCAAGGACGTCGCGACAGGGAACTATGGCTACACCTTC,CASKDVATGNYGYTF
TRBV30,.,TRBJ2-7,.,TGTGCCTGGAGTGTCGCAGGGAAATACGAGCAGTACTTC,CAWSVAGKYEQYF
TRBV11-1,.,TRBJ2-1,.,TGTGCCAGCAGCTTTGGGGGGAGATTCAATGAGCAGTTCTTC,CASSFGGRFNEQFF
TRBV18,.,TRBJ1-6,TRBD1,TGTGCCAGCTCACCGCGACAGGGTGGGAGTTCGCCCCTCCACTTT,CASSPRQGGSSPLHF
TRBV13,.,TRBJ2-5,.,TGTGCCAGCAGCCCCACTGGAGAGACCCAGTACTTC,CASSPTGETQYF
TRBV3-1/TRBV3-2,.,TRBJ1-1,.,TGTGCCAGCAGCCAAGGGGGAGTGAGTACTGAAGCTTTCTTT,CASSQGGVSTEAFF
TRBV18,.,TRBJ2-1,TRBD2,TGTGCCAGCTCACCACCGTCTAGCGGACGCAATGAGCAGTTCTTC,CASSPPSSGRNEQFF
TRBV18,.,TRBJ1-5,.,TGTGCCAGCTCGCTAGGGGTTAGCAATCAGCCCCAGCATTTT,CASSLGVSNQPQHF
TRBV12-2,.,TRBJ1-1,.,TGTGCAAGTCGCTTACTACCCGGAAGGACAGGGGGACCGTCGGAAGCTTTCTTT,CASRLLPGRTGGPSEAFF
TRBV7-9,.,TRBJ1-6,.,TGTGCCAGCAGCTTAGCTTCGGGTTCACCCCTCCACTTT,CASSLASGSPLHF
TRBV15,few,TRBJ2-3,.,TGTGCCACCAGCAGAGATCAAGGGGCCGTGCATTTT,CATSRDQGAVHF
TRBV7-3,.,TRBJ2-1,TRBD2,TGTGCCAGCAGCTCCGGGACTAGCGGGAGGTTGGATGAGCAGTTCTTC,CASSSGTSGRLDEQFF
TRBV19,.,TRBJ2-1,.,TGTGCCAGTAGTCTGGGACAAGCCTACAATGAGCAGTTCTTC,CASSLGQAYNEQFF
TRBV4-3,.,TRBJ1-5,TRBD1,TGCGCCAGCAGCCAAGACGAGGGGGCCAATCAGCCCCAGCATTTT,CASSQDEGANQPQHF
TRBV10-3,.,TRBJ1-5,.,TGTGCCATCAGCGTAGGGTCGGGGGGCCCTAGCAATCAGCCCCAGCATTTT,CAISVGSGGPSNQPQHF
TRBV29-1,.,TRBJ1-2,.,TGCAGCGTTGAGTACAGCCAGTACTATGGCTACACCTTC,CSVEYSQYYGYTF
TRBV29-1,few,TRBJ1-5,TRBD1,TGCAGCGTTGATGGCAGGGGGCGGGTCAATCAGCCCCAGCATTTT,CSVDGRGRVNQPQHF
TRBV7-2,.,TRBJ2-3,TRBD2,TGTGCCAGCAGCTTACGCGTAGCGGGGGGTACCTTCACAGATACGCAGTATTTT,CASSLRVAGGTFTDTQYF